The clone carrying this TCR beta chain was seen a handful of times. What it binds is unknown. The data stem from a study of blood T cells in healthy people across ages. Overall study findings and caveats: Reliance upon unsorted PBMCs precluded definitive naive versus antigen-experienced comparison.

The use of a sample-barcoded 5' primer and a J-beta primer mix characterized a second PCR of about 6 to 11 cycles. TCRdb re-derived calls from the 5' RACE reads in MiXCR, one entry per CDR3 protein. The sample has around 820,000 distinct CDR3 sequences, 25% seen once. Losses at the gene ends were 5 bases for V and 5 bases for J; bases not matched to a gene: 14. The CDR3 loop spans 16 amino acids. These same data were also listed under a study on T cells of mothers and their children. That publication notes: Sequencing returned over 8 million TCR beta CDR3 reads per mother and roughly 3.1 million per child. Slightly, though not significantly, more overlap was seen in related than in unrelated mother-child pairs.

The chain links TRBV12-3 or TRBV12-4 to TRBJ2-7; 8 bases line up with TRBD1. The specimen was blood. This sequence was found in a boy aged 5-17 years in good health. CDR3 region: CASSPGQGSVSHEQYF. CDR3 in DNA: TGTGCCAGCAGTCCAGGACAGGGTTCCGTGTCCCACGAGCAGTACTTC.